A single sample is the source of the 30 T cell receptor beta chains below, sequenced in a study of neurological immune-mediated disorders. TCRdb independently ran MiXCR on the 5' RACE reads; one entry per CDR3 protein. The data hold fewer than 90,000 distinct CDR3 sequences, with 10% observed a single time. Sequencing input: PBMCs. The receptors come from a man aged 40-49 years in good health.

This clonotype was observed at least ten times. The rearrangement links TRBV29-1 to TRBJ2-5; 9 positions agree with TRBD1. The trim removed 6 bases at V and 0 bases at J, leaving 17 bases unmatched. The CDR3 length is 18 residues. The germline CDR1 and CDR2 sequences are SQVTM and ANQGSEA. The CDR3 bases are TGCAGCGTGCCTACAAGGGACAGGGCGACAGTTTACCAAGAGACCCAGTACTTC. It translates to CSVPTRDRATVYQETQYF. Drawing the rest from reference TRBV29-1 and TRBJ2-5, the complete variable domain is SAVISQKPSRDICQRGTSLTIQCQVDSQVTMMFWYRQQPGQSLTLIATANQGSEATYESGFVIDKFPISRPNLTFSTLTVSNMSPEDSSIYLCSVPTRDRATVYQETQYFGPGTRLLVL.

There are many counts of this clonotype. V is TRBV6-5 and J is TRBJ2-1; maybe TRBD2 (5 bases). This CDR3 comprises 14 residues. The germline gives CDR1 MNHEY, CDR2 SVGAGI. Trimming left V 3 bases short and J 5 bases short, with 11 bases between. DNA for the CDR3: TGTGCCAGCAGTTATGCAGGAGGCAACAATGAGCAGTTCTTC. Encoded protein: CASSYAGGNNEQFF.

This clonotype was counted at least ten times. The chain employs TRBV5-1 and TRBJ2-7; D is possibly TRBD1 (5 bases). Trimming cost V 3 bases and J 5 bases, with 12 bases left between them. In germline, CDR1 is SGHRS, CDR2 YFSETQ. The length of the CDR3 is 13 residues. The CDR3 region has the DNA TGCGCCAGCAGCTCCTTGACAGCGAACGAGCAGTACTTC. Its translation is CASSSLTANEQYF.

With respect to this clonotype: Just one base apart from a much larger clone, this may be a read error. The chain employs TRBV20-1 and TRBJ2-7, with D possibly called TRBD1 or TRBD2 (5 bases each). Germline V CDR1 and CDR2: DFQATT, SNEGSKA (reference sequence). The CDR3 is made up of 13 amino acids. V was shortened by 4 bases and J by 5 bases, with 15 bases between the two germline ends. The CDR3 sequence is CSATGIGADEQYF. The CDR3 DNA reads as TGCAGTGCTACCGGGATAGGGGCCGACGAGCAGTACTTC.

This clonotype has ten or more counts. This sequence joins TRBV14 and TRBJ2-7, with TRBD2 as a possible D gene (6 bases). Trimming removed 4 bases from V and 6 bases from J, with 13 bases in between. In germline, CDR1 is SGHDN, CDR2 FVKESK. The CDR3 runs to 13 residues. The CDR3 reads CASSLASRGEQYF. The DNA of the CDR3 is TGTGCCAGCAGCCTAGCCTCGCGGGGCGAGCAGTACTTC.

The chain is built from TRBV28 and TRBJ2-7; weak D call: TRBD2 (7 bases). This CDR3 comprises 17 residues. With 1 base removed from V and 8 bases from J, the gap between germline ends came to 24 bases. Germline assignment: CDR1 MDHEN and CDR2 SYDVKM. DNA of the CDR3: TGTGCCAGCAGTTTATTTCGGGGGCCGGGACTACCGAGCCAGCAGTACTTC. The encoded protein is CASSLFRGPGLPSQQYF. Full variable domain (outside the CDR3, taken from reference TRBV28 and TRBJ2-7): DVKVTQSSRYLVKRTGEKVFLECVQDMDHENMFWYRQDPGLGLRLIYFSYDVKMKEKGDIPEGYSVSREKKERFSLILESASTNQTSMYLCASSLFRGPGLPSQQYFGPGTRLTVT.

This clonotype was found many times. The chain carries TRBV20-1 and TRBJ2-3, with TRBD2 identical over 7 bases. There are 15 residues in the CDR3. Trimming cost V 6 bases and J 1 base; bases outside gene matches: 10. Germline CDR1 is DFQATT and CDR2 is SNEGSKA (reference sequence). CDR3 amino acids: CSAKKGSGGTDTQYF. In DNA, the CDR3 is TGCAGTGCAAAAAAGGGGAGCGGGGGCACAGATACGCAGTATTTT.

This clonotype was observed at least ten times. The CDR3 reads CASRLQGAGTGELFF. In DNA form, the CDR3 reads TGTGCCAGCAGATTACAGGGGGCGGGCACCGGGGAGCTGTTTTTT. The genes are TRBV12-3 or TRBV12-4 and TRBJ2-2; TRBD1 matches at 9 bases. The CDR3 contains 15 residues. Trimming took 6 bases from V and 4 from J; bases not matched to a gene: 6.

This clonotype was seen ten or more times. The gene calls are TRBV11-2 and TRBJ2-2, with D perhaps matching TRBD1 (5 bases). V was trimmed by 2 bases and J by 1 base, leaving 8 bases between them. The V gene's germline CDR1 is SGHAT and CDR2 FQNNGV. The CDR3 length is 15 residues. CDR3 in amino acids: CASSLTRENTGELFF. DNA of the CDR3: TGTGCCAGCAGCTTAACCAGGGAGAACACCGGGGAGCTGTTTTTT.

This clonotype occurred many times. The gene calls are TRBV7-2 and TRBJ2-3; 8 nucleotides line up with TRBD2. This CDR3 is built from 17 residues. Trimming took 0 bases from V and 2 from J; bases not matched to a gene: 7. CDR1 and CDR2 (germline): SGHTA, FQGNSA. The CDR3 bases are TGTGCCAGCAGCTTAGCGGTCGGGGGGGTATCCACAGATACGCAGTATTTT. This sequence encodes CASSLAVGGVSTDTQYF.

Many counts were recorded for this clonotype. DNA of the CDR3: TGCGCCAGCAGGAAGGAGGACCCGGGGGACGAGCAGTACTTC. Its protein is CASRKEDPGDEQYF. This sequence joins TRBV5-1 and TRBJ2-7, with D possibly TRBD2 on 6 matching bases. Germline values: CDR1 SGHRS, CDR2 YFSETQ. The CDR3 covers 14 residues. V dropped 5 bases and J dropped 5 bases, with 17 bases sitting between them.

This clonotype was detected many times. The junction and the germline gene differ at one end; a read error may be behind it. This chain links TRBV12-3 or TRBV12-4 with TRBJ1-4; D gene unclear. This CDR3 region has 12 residues. The CDR3 region has the DNA TGTGCCAGCAGATTAGCGGACTCCAAACTGTTTTTT. It encodes CASRLADSKLFF.

This clonotype was detected many times. The rearrangement joins TRBV2 to TRBJ1-5; the D gene is possibly TRBD1 (6 bases). This CDR3 contains 14 residues. V was trimmed by 4 bases and J by 3 bases, leaving 10 bases between them. Germline-derived CDR1 and CDR2 are SNHLY and FYNNEI. CDR3 coding DNA: TGTGCCAGCAGTGCCCGGGGGCACAATCAGCCCCAGCATTTT. It translates to CASSARGHNQPQHF.

This clonotype showed up many times. V is TRBV2 and J is TRBJ2-7, with TRBD2 matching over 8 bases. This CDR3 has 15 amino acids. The germline V gene encodes CDR1 SNHLY and CDR2 FYNNEI. After removal of 1 base from V and 6 bases from J, the junction contained 8 bases not matched to a gene. The CDR3 nucleotides read TGTGCCAGCAGTGAAGGTTTTCCGGGGGGGGGCGAGCAGTACTTC. As protein: CASSEGFPGGGEQYF.

This clonotype was observed at least ten times. The chain recombines TRBV29-1 with TRBJ2-7, with 9 bases lining up with TRBD1. CDR1 is SQVTM, CDR2 ANQGSEA, per germline. This CDR3 spans 11 amino acids. The V and J ends lost 7 bases and 5 bases, in that order; junction bases with no gene match: 3. The CDR3 coding sequence is TGCAGCGGGGGACAGGGCCACGAGCAGTACTTC. Its protein product is CSGGQGHEQYF.

This clonotype came up many times. The chain couples TRBV5-1 to TRBJ2-3, with D possibly matching TRBD2 (5 bases). The germline V gene encodes CDR1 SGHRS and CDR2 YFSETQ. V was shortened by 1 base and J by 0 bases, with 9 bases between the two germline ends. The CDR3 is made up of 15 amino acids. The CDR3, as DNA: TGCGCCAGCAGCTTGTCGCGGGTTAGCACAGATACGCAGTATTTT. Its translation is CASSLSRVSTDTQYF.

This clonotype was seen ten or more times. The chain links TRBV24-1 to TRBJ2-3; D call uncertain. CDR3 length: 13 amino acids. From germline, CDR1 is KGHDR and CDR2 SFDVKD. Trimming pared 5 bases from V and 1 base from J, leaving 6 bases between. CDR3 residues: CATSVGGTDTQYF. Written as DNA, the CDR3 is TGTGCCACCAGTGTCGGCGGCACAGATACGCAGTATTTT.

This clonotype was seen more than once but under ten times. This rearrangement joins TRBV29-1 to TRBJ2-7; tentatively, D is TRBD2 (5 bases). The germline V gene has CDR1 SQVTM and CDR2 ANQGSEA. CDR3 size: 12 residues. The V end lost 7 bases, the J end lost 2 bases, and 12 bases lay between the germline ends. The CDR3 DNA reads as TGCAGCGCCCTGCGAGGGACCTACGAGCAGTACTTC. Its protein product is CSALRGTYEQYF.

The table lists this clonotype with many counts. CDR3 DNA sequence: TGCGCCAGCAGCTTGGTCGGGGGGTCCTACAATGAGCAGTTCTTC. It yields the protein CASSLVGGSYNEQFF. This chain joins TRBV5-1 and TRBJ2-1; 7 bases fit TRBD2. The CDR3 has 15 residues. The germline V gene encodes CDR1 SGHRS and CDR2 YFSETQ. V dropped 0 bases and J dropped 1; count of bases not matched to a gene: 1.

This clonotype came up many times. V usage is TRBV12-3 or TRBV12-4 and J usage is TRBJ1-2, with D unresolved. The CDR3 sequence is 14 residues long. Trimming pared 7 bases from V and 0 bases from J, leaving 12 bases between. The CDR3 DNA reads as TGTGCCAGCACCTCGTGGGGAGCTAACTATGGCTACACCTTC. Its protein is CASTSWGANYGYTF.

Details on this clonotype: A much larger clone is a single base away; this may be a read error. The V and J genes are TRBV7-9 and TRBJ2-3; D is unresolved. V was shortened by 3 bases and J by 2 bases, with 9 bases between the two germline ends. Germline lookup yields CDR1 SEHNR and CDR2 FQNEAQ (reference sequence). The CDR3 covers 14 residues. The CDR3 loop is CASSFLAFTDTQYF. As DNA, the CDR3 is TGTGCCAGCAGCTTTTTGGCCTTCACAGATACGCAGTATTTT.

The genes are TRBV7-2 and TRBJ2-3, with D maybe TRBD2 (7 bases). Trimming stripped 1 base from V and 8 bases from J, with 16 bases between. CDR1 is SGHTA and CDR2 is FQGNSA in the germline V gene. The CDR3 length is 15 residues. DNA of the CDR3: TGTGCCAGCAGCTTAGGGGGGGGGCACATAGGTACGCAGTATTTT. This sequence encodes CASSLGGGHIGTQYF.

This clonotype was recorded many times. The rearrangement joins TRBV18 to TRBJ2-3; D is unresolved. Trimming took off 6 bases at V and 3 bases at J, with 7 bases between the two ends. The CDR3 consists of 12 residues. Germline-derived CDR1 and CDR2 are KGHSH and LQKENI. The CDR3 protein is CASSPMTDTQYF. The CDR3 region has the DNA TGTGCCAGCTCTCCGATGACAGATACGCAGTATTTT.

This clonotype was counted a few times. The CDR3 is CASSLSGRSATDTQYF. The DNA of the CDR3 is TGTGCCAGCAGCTTAAGCGGGAGATCGGCCACAGATACGCAGTATTTT. The gene calls are TRBV7-3 and TRBJ2-3, with TRBD2 matching 7 bases. V lost 1 base to trimming and J lost 2 bases; unmatched junction nucleotides: 6. The CDR3 contains 16 residues. CDR1 SGHTA and CDR2 FQGTGA come from the germline V gene.

This clonotype was counted many times. V is TRBV4-2 and J is TRBJ2-3, with D perhaps being TRBD1 or TRBD2 (5 bases each). Germline lookup yields CDR1 LGHNA and CDR2 YNFKEQ. V was clipped by 4 bases and J by 3 bases, with 17 bases between them. The CDR3 extends over 16 amino acids. The DNA of the CDR3 is TGTGCCAGCAGCCGGGAAAGGGCAGGGAGTACAGATACGCAGTATTTT. As protein: CASSRERAGSTDTQYF.

Ten or more counts support this clonotype. This chain connects TRBV5-1 to TRBJ2-5; D may be TRBD2 (6 bases). This CDR3 has 17 amino acids. Germline CDR1 SGHRS, CDR2 YFSETQ. V was clipped by 1 base and J by 3 bases, with 19 bases between them. This chain's CDR3 is CASSLRGEEGYEETQYF. DNA of the CDR3: TGCGCCAGCAGCTTGCGGGGAGAGGAGGGGTACGAAGAGACCCAGTACTTC.

The sample holds many counts of this clonotype. The rearrangement links TRBV29-1 to TRBJ2-2; D gene ambiguous. CDR1 and CDR2 from the germline V gene are SQVTM and ANQGSEA. The CDR3 length is 13 residues. V was trimmed by 6 bases and J by 5 bases, leaving 13 bases between them. For the CDR3, the DNA is TGCAGCGTCCCTACCGACGGGACCGGGGAGCTGTTTTTT. It yields the protein CSVPTDGTGELFF.

This clonotype showed up many times. The V call is TRBV6-5, the J call TRBJ1-1; a weak D match, TRBD1 (6 bases). The V gene lost 1 base and the J gene lost 5 bases, with 11 bases spanning the gap. From germline, CDR1 is MNHEY and CDR2 SVGAGI. The CDR3 contains 14 residues. CDR3 in amino acids: CASSYWGARTEAFF. For the CDR3, the DNA is TGTGCCAGCAGTTACTGGGGGGCGCGAACTGAAGCTTTCTTT.

This clonotype was picked up many times. The J gene is TRBJ2-3, the V gene TRBV7-6; D call uncertain. With 4 bases removed from V and 0 bases from J, the gap between germline ends came to 14 bases. CDR3 length: 16 residues. Looked up from germline, CDR1 is SGHVS and CDR2 is FNYEAQ. This CDR3 reads CASSCPKPLSTDTQYF. Here the CDR3 DNA reads TGTGCCAGCAGCTGTCCCAAACCCCTTAGCACAGATACGCAGTATTTT. Full variable domain (rest looked up from reference TRBV7-6 and TRBJ2-3): GAGVSQSPRYKVTKRGQDVALRCDPISGHVSLYWYRQALGQGPEFLTYFNYEAQQDKSGLPNDRFSAERPEGSISTLTIQRTEQRDSAMYRCASSCPKPLSTDTQYFGPGTRLTVL.

About this clonotype: Since no conserved phenylalanine or tryptophan closes the CDR3, a read error is the likely cause. The gene calls are TRBV5-6 and TRBJ2-1; TRBD2 matches at 12 bases. CDR3 length: 15 residues. CDR1 SGHDT and CDR2 YYEEEE come from the germline V gene. The CDR3 DNA sequence: TGTGCCAGAAGCTTTGGACTAGCGGGGCACAATGAGCAGTTCATC. Translated, it gives CARSFGLAGHNEQFI.